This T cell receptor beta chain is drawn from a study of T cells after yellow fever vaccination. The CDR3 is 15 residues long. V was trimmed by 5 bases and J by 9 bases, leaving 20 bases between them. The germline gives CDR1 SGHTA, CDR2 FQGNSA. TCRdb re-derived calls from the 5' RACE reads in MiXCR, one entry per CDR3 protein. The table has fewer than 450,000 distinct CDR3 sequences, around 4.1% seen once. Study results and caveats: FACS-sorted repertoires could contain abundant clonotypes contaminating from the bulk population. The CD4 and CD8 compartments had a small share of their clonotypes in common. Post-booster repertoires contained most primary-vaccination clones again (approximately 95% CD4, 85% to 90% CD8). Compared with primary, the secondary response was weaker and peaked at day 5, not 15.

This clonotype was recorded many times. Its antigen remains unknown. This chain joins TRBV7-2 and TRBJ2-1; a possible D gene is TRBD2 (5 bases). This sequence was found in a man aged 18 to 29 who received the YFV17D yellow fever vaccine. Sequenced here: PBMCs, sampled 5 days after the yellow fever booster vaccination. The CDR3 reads CASSGLNLAPSEQFF. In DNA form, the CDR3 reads TGTGCCAGCAGCGGCCTCAATCTAGCTCCGAGTGAGCAGTTCTTC.